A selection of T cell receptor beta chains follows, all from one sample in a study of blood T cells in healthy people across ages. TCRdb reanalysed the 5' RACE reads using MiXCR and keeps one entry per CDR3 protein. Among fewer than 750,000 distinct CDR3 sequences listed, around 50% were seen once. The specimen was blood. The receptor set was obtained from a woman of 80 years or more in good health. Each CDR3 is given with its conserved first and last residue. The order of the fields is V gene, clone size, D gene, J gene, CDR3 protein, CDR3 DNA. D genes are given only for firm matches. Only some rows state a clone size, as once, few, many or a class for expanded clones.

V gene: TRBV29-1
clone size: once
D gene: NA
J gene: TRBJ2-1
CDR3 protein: CSVGGPVDNEQFF
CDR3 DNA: TGCAGCGTTGGTGGGCCGGTGGACAATGAGCAGTTCTTC

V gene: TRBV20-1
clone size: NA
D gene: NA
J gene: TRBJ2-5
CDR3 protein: CSAREDRQETQYF
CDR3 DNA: TGCAGTGCTAGAGAGGACAGACAAGAGACCCAGTACTTC

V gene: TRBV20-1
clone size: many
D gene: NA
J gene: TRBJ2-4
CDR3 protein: CSARRRGVGKNIQYF
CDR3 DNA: TGCAGTGCTAGGCGTCGGGGAGTAGGCAAAAACATTCAGTACTTC

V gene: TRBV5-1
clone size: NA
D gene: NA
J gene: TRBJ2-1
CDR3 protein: CASSLEMGDEQFF
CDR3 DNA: TGCGCCAGCAGCCTGGAAATGGGGGATGAGCAGTTCTTC

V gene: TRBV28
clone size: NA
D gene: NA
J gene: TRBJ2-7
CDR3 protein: CASSAATGRYEQYF
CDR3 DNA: TGTGCCAGCAGTGCCGCCACAGGGAGATACGAGCAGTACTTC

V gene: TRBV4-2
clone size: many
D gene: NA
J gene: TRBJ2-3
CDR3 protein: CASTRSGSNTDTQYF
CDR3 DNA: TGTGCCAGCACCCGTTCGGGCAGTAACACAGATACGCAGTATTTT

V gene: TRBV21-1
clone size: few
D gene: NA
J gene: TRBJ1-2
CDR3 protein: CASSKVAGLSYGYTF
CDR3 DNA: TGTGCCAGCAGCAAGGTGGCAGGGCTCAGCTATGGCTACACCTTC

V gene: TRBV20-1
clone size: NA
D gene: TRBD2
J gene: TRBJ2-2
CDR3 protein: CSASPAGVEKTGELFF
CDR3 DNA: TGCAGTGCTAGCCCAGCGGGAGTTGAGAAAACCGGGGAGCTGTTTTTT

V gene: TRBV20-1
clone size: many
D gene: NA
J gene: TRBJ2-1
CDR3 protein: CSTSPSYNEQFF
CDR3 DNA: TGCAGTACGTCGCCTTCCTACAATGAGCAGTTCTTC

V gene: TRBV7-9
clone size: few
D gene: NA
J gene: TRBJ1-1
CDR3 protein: CASSVQQAFF
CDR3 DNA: TGTGCCAGCAGCGTCCAACAAGCTTTCTTT

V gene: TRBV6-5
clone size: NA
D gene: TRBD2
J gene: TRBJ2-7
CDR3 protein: CASSYSGGARSSEQYF
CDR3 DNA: TGTGCCAGCAGTTACTCGGGAGGGGCGCGGTCTTCCGAGCAGTACTTC

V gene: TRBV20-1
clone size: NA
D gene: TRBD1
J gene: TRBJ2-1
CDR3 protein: CSASTGTGEYNEQFF
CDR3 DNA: TGCAGTGCTAGCACCGGGACAGGGGAATACAATGAGCAGTTCTTC

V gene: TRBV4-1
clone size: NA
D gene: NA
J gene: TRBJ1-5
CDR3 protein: CASSLRYSNQPQHF
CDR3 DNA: TGCGCCAGCAGCCTCCGATATAGCAATCAGCCCCAGCATTTT

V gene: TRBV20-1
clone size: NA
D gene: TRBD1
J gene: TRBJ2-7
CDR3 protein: CSARRGTGGYEQYF
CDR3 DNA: TGCAGTGCTAGAAGGGGGACAGGGGGCTACGAGCAGTACTTC

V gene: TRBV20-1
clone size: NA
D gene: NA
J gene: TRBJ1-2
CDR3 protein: CSASQTSTMNGYTF
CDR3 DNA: TGCAGTGCTTCCCAGACATCCACTATGAATGGCTACACCTTC

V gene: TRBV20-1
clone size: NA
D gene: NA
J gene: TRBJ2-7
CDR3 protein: CSAGCEQYF
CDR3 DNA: TGCAGTGCTGGCTGCGAGCAGTACTTC

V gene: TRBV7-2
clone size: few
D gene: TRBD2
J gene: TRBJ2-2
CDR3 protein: CASSQGLAGGPSGELFF
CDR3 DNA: TGTGCCAGCAGTCAAGGACTAGCGGGAGGGCCGAGCGGGGAGCTGTTTTTT

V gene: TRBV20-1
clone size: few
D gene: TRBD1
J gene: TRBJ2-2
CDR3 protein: CSAREGQGRGNTGELFF
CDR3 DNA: TGCAGTGCTAGAGAAGGACAGGGAAGGGGAAACACCGGGGAGCTGTTTTTT

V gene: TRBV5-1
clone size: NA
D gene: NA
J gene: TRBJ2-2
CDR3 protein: CASSLDVSTGELFF
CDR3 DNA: TGCGCCAGCAGCTTGGATGTGTCCACCGGGGAGCTGTTTTTT

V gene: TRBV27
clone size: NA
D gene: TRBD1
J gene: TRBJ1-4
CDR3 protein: CASSATGVGNEELFF
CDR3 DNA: TGTGCCAGCAGTGCAACAGGGGTGGGTAATGAAGAACTGTTTTTT

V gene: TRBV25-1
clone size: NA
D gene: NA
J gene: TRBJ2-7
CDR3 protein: CASSVRGGTYEQYF
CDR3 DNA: TGTGCCAGCAGTGTTCGAGGAGGGACCTACGAGCAGTACTTC

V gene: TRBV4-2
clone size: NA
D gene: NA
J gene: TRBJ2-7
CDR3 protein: CVSSQALGGVYEQYF
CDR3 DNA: TGTGTCAGCAGCCAAGCACTCGGCGGGGTCTACGAGCAGTACTTC

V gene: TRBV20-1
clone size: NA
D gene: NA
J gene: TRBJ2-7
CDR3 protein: CSARAGLQSSYEQYF
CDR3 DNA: TGCAGTGCTAGAGCGGGTCTTCAGAGCTCCTACGAGCAGTACTTC

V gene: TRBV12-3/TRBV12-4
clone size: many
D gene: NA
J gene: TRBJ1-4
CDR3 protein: CASSLLGTINEKLFF
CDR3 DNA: TGTGCCAGCAGTTTACTCGGGACAATTAATGAAAAACTGTTTTTT

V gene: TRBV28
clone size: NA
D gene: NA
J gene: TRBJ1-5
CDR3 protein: CASMGGPNQPQHF
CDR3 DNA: TGTGCCAGCATGGGCGGACCGAATCAGCCCCAGCATTTT

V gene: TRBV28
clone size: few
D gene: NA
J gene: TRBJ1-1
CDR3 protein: CASSSVGDRGEAFF
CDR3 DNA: TGTGCCAGCAGTTCGGTGGGGGATCGGGGTGAAGCTTTCTTT

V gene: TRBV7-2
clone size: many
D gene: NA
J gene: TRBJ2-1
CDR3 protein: CASSFAVSINEQFF
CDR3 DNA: TGTGCCAGCAGCTTTGCCGTTTCTATCAATGAGCAGTTCTTC

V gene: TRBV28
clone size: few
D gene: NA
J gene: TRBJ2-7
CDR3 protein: CASTSGPGLTHYEQYF
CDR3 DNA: TGTGCCAGCACCTCGGGCCCGGGACTCACTCACTACGAGCAGTACTTC

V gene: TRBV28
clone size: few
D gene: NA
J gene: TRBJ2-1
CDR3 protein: CASTSAAGGNEQFF
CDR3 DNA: TGTGCCAGCACCTCAGCGGCAGGGGGGAATGAGCAGTTCTTC

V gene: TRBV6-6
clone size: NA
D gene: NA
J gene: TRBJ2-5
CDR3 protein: CASSYSPQGGWQETQYF
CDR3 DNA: TGCGCCAGCAGTTACTCCCCTCAGGGAGGTTGGCAAGAGACCCAGTACTTC

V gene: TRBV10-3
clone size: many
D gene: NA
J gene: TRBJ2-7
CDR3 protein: CAISERGSSSYEQYF
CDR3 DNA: TGTGCCATCAGTGAGAGGGGCTCCAGCTCCTACGAGCAGTACTTC

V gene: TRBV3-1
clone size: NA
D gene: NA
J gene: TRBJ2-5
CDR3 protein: CVSSPTGDGGETQYF
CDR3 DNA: TGTGTCAGCAGCCCGACCGGGGATGGAGGAGAGACCCAGTACTTC

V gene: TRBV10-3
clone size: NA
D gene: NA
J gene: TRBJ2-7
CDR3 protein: CAISDRGGGNPYEQYF
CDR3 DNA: TGTGCCATCAGTGATCGAGGCGGGGGCAACCCCTACGAGCAGTACTTC

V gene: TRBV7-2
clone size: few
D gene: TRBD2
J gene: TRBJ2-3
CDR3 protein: CASSFLLYPAGDTDTQYF
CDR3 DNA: TGTGCCAGCAGCTTTCTCCTGTACCCGGCGGGGGACACAGATACGCAGTATTTT

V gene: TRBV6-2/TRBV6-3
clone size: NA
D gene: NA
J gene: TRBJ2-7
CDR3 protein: CASRPLSVGMVSYEQYF
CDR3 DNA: TGTGCCAGCAGACCCCTCTCGGTAGGGATGGTCTCCTACGAGCAGTACTTC

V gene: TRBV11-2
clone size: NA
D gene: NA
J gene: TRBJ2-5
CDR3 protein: CASSLSGKETQYF
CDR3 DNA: TGTGCCAGCAGCTTAAGCGGTAAAGAGACCCAGTACTTC

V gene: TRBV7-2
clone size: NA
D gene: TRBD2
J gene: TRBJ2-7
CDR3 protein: CASSDQSGGFDEQYF
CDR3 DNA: TGTGCCAGCAGCGACCAGAGCGGGGGGTTCGATGAGCAGTACTTC

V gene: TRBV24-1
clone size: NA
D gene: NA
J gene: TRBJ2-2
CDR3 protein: CATSDSHTKTNTGELFF
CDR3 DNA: TGTGCCACCAGTGATTCCCACACGAAAACCAACACCGGGGAGCTGTTTTTT

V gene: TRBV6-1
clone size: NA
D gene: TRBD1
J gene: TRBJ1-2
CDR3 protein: CASTYPGQGLGDYGYTF
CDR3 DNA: TGTGCCAGCACCTACCCGGGACAGGGGTTGGGTGACTATGGCTACACCTTC

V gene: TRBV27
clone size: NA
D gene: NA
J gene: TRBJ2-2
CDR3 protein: CASGLSGLTGELFF
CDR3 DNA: TGTGCCAGCGGTTTATCGGGTTTAACCGGGGAGCTGTTTTTT

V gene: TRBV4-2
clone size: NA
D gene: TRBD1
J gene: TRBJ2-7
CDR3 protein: CASSLTGTGDTYEQYF
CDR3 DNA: TGTGCCAGCAGCCTGACCGGGACAGGGGATACCTACGAGCAGTACTTC

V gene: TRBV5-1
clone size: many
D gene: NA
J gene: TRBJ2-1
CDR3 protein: CASSFPGGGNEQFF
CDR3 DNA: TGCGCCAGCAGCTTCCCAGGGGGGGGCAATGAGCAGTTCTTC

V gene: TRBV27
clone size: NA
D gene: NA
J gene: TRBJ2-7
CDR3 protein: CASSSAGASYEQYF
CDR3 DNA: TGTGCCAGCAGTTCTGCCGGGGCCTCCTACGAGCAGTACTTC

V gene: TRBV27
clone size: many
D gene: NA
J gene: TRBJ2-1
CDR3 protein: CASRDWIWQFF
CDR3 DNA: TGTGCCAGCAGGGACTGGATATGGCAGTTCTTC

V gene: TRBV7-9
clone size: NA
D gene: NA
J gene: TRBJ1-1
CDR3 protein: CASHTPFGWDTEAFF
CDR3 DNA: TGTGCCAGCCATACCCCCTTCGGTTGGGACACTGAAGCTTTCTTT